This note documents a single T cell receptor beta chain sequence. This entry is derived from a study of T cells expressing NK-cell markers. Germline V gene sequence: CDR1 SGHDN, CDR2 FVKESK. The CDR3 is 15 residues long. Each CDR3 protein gets one entry in TCRdb, which reprocessed the 5' RACE reads and gives no DNA. This table holds some 410,000 distinct CDR3 sequences. The sample was blood T cells: a sorted CD56 or NKG2C T cell subset, CD4+ or CD8+ T cells, or bulk PBMC T cells (not recorded which). This chain links TRBV14 with TRBJ2-6; TCRdb calls TRBD1, which cannot be checked without DNA. The sequence derives from a woman between 18 and 69 years old in good health. CDR3 in amino acids: CASSQAGVGANVLTF.